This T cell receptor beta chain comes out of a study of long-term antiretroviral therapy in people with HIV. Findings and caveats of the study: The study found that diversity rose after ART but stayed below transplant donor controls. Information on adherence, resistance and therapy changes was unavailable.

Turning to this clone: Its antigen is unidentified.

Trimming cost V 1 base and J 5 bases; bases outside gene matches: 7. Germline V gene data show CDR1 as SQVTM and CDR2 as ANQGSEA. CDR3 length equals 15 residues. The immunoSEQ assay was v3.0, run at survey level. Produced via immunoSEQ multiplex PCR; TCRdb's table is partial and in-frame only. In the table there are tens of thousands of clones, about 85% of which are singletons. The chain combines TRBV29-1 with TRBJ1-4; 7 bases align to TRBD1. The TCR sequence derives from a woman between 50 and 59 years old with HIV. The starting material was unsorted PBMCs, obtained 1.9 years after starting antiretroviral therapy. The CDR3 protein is CSVEGEGAGNEKLFF. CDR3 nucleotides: TGCAGCGTTGAAGGGGAGGGGGCAGGGAATGAAAAACTGTTTTTT. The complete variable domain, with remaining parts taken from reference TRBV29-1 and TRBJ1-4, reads SAVISQKPSRDICQRGTSLTIQCQVDSQVTMMFWYRQQPGQSLTLIATANQGSEATYESGFVIDKFPISRPNLTFSTLTVSNMSPEDSSIYLCSVEGEGAGNEKLFFGSGTQLSVL.